This T cell receptor (beta chain) was sequenced in a study of T cell responses to AZD1222 COVID-19 vaccine. The study, taken as a whole, reports: Of the AZD1222 recipients, only 5 or 6 were seropositive at baseline.

Some clones are missing from TCRdb's copy, which holds only in-frame ones; the method was immunoSEQ multiplex PCR. The sample holds some 170,000 clones, approximately 88% seen once. Trimming took 8 bases from V and 6 from J, leaving 17 bases between them. The CDR3 extends over 14 amino acids. In germline, CDR1 is SNHLY, CDR2 FYNNEI. As regards this clone: Its antigen is not identified.

This specimen was peripheral blood, taken 28 days after the second AZD1222 dose. This clonotype originated in an adult who received the AZD1222 COVID-19 vaccine. The genes are TRBV2 and TRBJ2-1; no clear D gene. Here the CDR3 reads CASFFPDGPNEQFF. In nucleotides, the CDR3 is TGTGCCAGCTTCTTCCCGGACGGCCCCAATGAGCAGTTCTTC.